The rows below give T cell receptor beta chains drawn from one sample of a study of cytomegalovirus exposure and HLA in healthy donors. Measured with immunoSEQ multiplex PCR; TCRdb has only the in-frame clones, and not every one. The table records about 180,000 clones, 80% of them present only once. The sequenced sample was PBMCs. The receptors derive from a girl between 5 and 17 years old in good health and CMV-seropositive. The CDR3 runs from the conserved cysteine through the conserved F or W. D genes are given only for firm matches. The size entry is marked missing in some rows and otherwise reads once, few, many or a size class.

TRBD2	TRBJ2-3	.	TRBV9	TGTGCCAGCAGCCCTACACTAGCGGGGAGTGCAGATACGCAGTATTTT	CASSPTLAGSADTQYF
.	TRBJ2-5	.	TRBV7-9	TGTGCCAGCGGGGGGGAGACCCAGTACTTC	CASGGETQYF
.	TRBJ1-1	.	TRBV15	TGTGCCACCAGCAGAGGCGGGGGCGTCGGAGCTGAAGCTTTCTTT	CATSRGGGVGAEAFF
TRBD2	TRBJ2-1	.	TRBV7-3	TGTGCCAGCAGCCCGGGGACTATGGGTGAGCAGTTCTTC	CASSPGTMGEQFF
.	TRBJ1-5	.	TRBV19	TGTGCCAGTAGTATAAACCCGACACCCTATCAGCCCCAGCATTTT	CASSINPTPYQPQHF
TRBD1	TRBJ1-5	.	TRBV7-9	TGTGCCAGCAGCGCAACAGGGGCGTCCAATCAGCCCCAGCATTTT	CASSATGASNQPQHF
TRBD2	TRBJ2-1	.	TRBV4-3	TGCGCCAGCAGCCAAGGGGCGGGAGGGCCGGGAAACAATGAGCAATTCTTC	CASSQGAGGPGNNEQFF
.	TRBJ2-7	.	TRBV21-1	TGTGCCAGCAAACAACAGTACTTC	CASKQQYF
.	TRBJ2-3	.	TRBV30	TGTGCCTGGACAGGATCAAGCACAGATACGCAGTATTTT	CAWTGSSTDTQYF
.	TRBJ2-6	.	TRBV29-1	TGCAGCGTTGGGTCGGGGGGCTCTAGCTCTGGGGCCAACGTCCTGACTTTC	CSVGSGGSSSGANVLTF
.	TRBJ1-2	.	TRBV18	TGTGCCAGCTCACTAACCACCGGGGGAAACTATGGCTACACCTTC	CASSLTTGGNYGYTF
TRBD2	TRBJ2-1	.	TRBV7-9	TGTGCCAGCAGCTTTGAGCGGGAGTGGGACAATGAGCAGTTCTTC	CASSFEREWDNEQFF
.	TRBJ1-1	.	TRBV6-6	TGTGCCAGCAGTTACGGCCGGGGTTCTGAAGCTTTCTTT	CASSYGRGSEAFF
TRBD2	TRBJ2-5	.	TRBV9	TGTGCCAGCAGCTCCGGACTAGCGGGAGGAGAGACCCAGTACTTC	CASSSGLAGGETQYF
TRBD2	TRBJ2-1	few	TRBV9	TGTGCCAGCAGCGTTAGCGGGAGCTCCTACAATGAGCAGTTCTTC	CASSVSGSSYNEQFF
TRBD2	TRBJ2-1	few	TRBV5-4	TGTGCCAGCAGCTTGGGACTAGCTTACAATGAGCAGTTCTTC	CASSLGLAYNEQFF
.	TRBJ1-3	.	TRBV4-1	TGCGCCAGCAGCCAAGATCTTCAGGGCGCATTTGGAAACACCATATATTTT	CASSQDLQGAFGNTIYF
TRBD2	TRBJ2-7	.	TRBV6-1	TGTGCCAGCAGTGTGACTAGCGGGACTTACGAGCAGTACTTC	CASSVTSGTYEQYF
.	TRBJ2-1	many	TRBV25-1	TGTGCCAGCAGTGTTGCACTCCACAATGAGCAGTTCTTC	CASSVALHNEQFF
TRBD1	TRBJ1-4	.	TRBV5-1	TGCGCCAGCAGCGGAACAGGGGCCCTTAATGAAAAACTGTTTTTT	CASSGTGALNEKLFF
.	TRBJ1-1	.	TRBV7-9	TGTTCCAGCAGCTTAGCGCAGGGGAAGTACACTGAAGCTTTCTTT	CSSSLAQGKYTEAFF
.	TRBJ2-1	.	TRBV6-5	TGTGCCAGCAGTTACTCCACCCAACTAGTAAATGAGCAGTTCTTC	CASSYSTQLVNEQFF
TRBD1	TRBJ2-7	.	TRBV30	TGTGCCTGGAGTGTTAGCCAGGGGGCGATTTACGAGCAGTACTTC	CAWSVSQGAIYEQYF
.	TRBJ1-5	.	TRBV6-1	TGTGCCAGTATGATGGGACTCCTTAGCAATCAGCCCCAGCATTTT	CASMMGLLSNQPQHF
.	TRBJ2-3	.	TRBV5-4	TGTGCCAGCACCAGGGGAGATACGCAGTATTTT	CASTRGDTQYF
.	TRBJ1-5	.	TRBV10-3	TGTGCCATCGGACCCTACCGGGAACAGCCCCAGCATTTT	CAIGPYREQPQHF
TRBD1	TRBJ1-2	.	TRBV5-6	TGTGCCAGCAGCTGGGGGACAGGGGCCTCCGGCTACACCTTC	CASSWGTGASGYTF
TRBD2	TRBJ2-1	.	TRBV19	TGTGCCAGTAGTATCAGGACTAGCGGGAGCTACAATGAGCAGTTCTTC	CASSIRTSGSYNEQFF
TRBD2	TRBJ2-1	.	TRBV29-1	TGCAGCGTTGGAACGGCCACTGTAGCGGGAGTAAGAAATGAGCAGTTCTTC	CSVGTATVAGVRNEQFF
.	TRBJ1-2	.	TRBV5-4	TGTGCCAGCAGCCCTAACCAGGGAATCTGGGGTGGCTACACCTTC	CASSPNQGIWGGYTF
TRBD2	TRBJ2-3	.	TRBV10-1	TGCGCCAGCAGTGACAATCCTGTAGCGGGATTCTCAGATACGCAGTATTTT	CASSDNPVAGFSDTQYF
.	TRBJ2-1	.	TRBV27	TGTGCCAGCAGTGACAAAGCCGCCTACAATGAGCAGTTCTTC	CASSDKAAYNEQFF
.	TRBJ1-2	once	TRBV5-6	TGTGCCAGCAGCCTTACAGGAGTTGGCTACACCTTC	CASSLTGVGYTF
.	TRBJ1-1	few	TRBV11-2	TGTGCCAGCAGCTCTACCGTCGGGTACACTGAAGCTTTCTTT	CASSSTVGYTEAFF
TRBD1	TRBJ2-1	.	TRBV29-1	TGCAGCGTTGAGGGCCGGGACAGGGGCTACAATGAGCAGTTCTTC	CSVEGRDRGYNEQFF
TRBD1	TRBJ1-2	.	TRBV7-8	TGTGCCAGCAGCCTGCGGCCGGGACAGGGGGCTCTCGGCTATGGCTACACCTTC	CASSLRPGQGALGYGYTF
TRBD1	TRBJ2-1	.	TRBV6-5	TGTGCCAGCAGCCGGGACAGGGCATATGAGCAGTTCTTC	CASSRDRAYEQFF
.	TRBJ1-1	.	TRBV6-5	TGTGCCAGCAGTTACTCCGGGGAAGCTTTCTTT	CASSYSGEAFF
TRBD2	TRBJ2-7	.	TRBV27	TGTGCCAGCAGTCCTGGACTAGCGGGAGAAGGGAACGAGCAGTACTTC	CASSPGLAGEGNEQYF
.	TRBJ2-3	.	TRBV10-1	TGCGCCAGCAGGAGGGATCTCACAGATACGCAGTATTTT	CASRRDLTDTQYF
.	TRBJ1-2	.	TRBV19	TGTGCCAGTAGTATCACCGTTACAGGGCTCGGCGGCTACACCTTC	CASSITVTGLGGYTF
TRBD2	TRBJ2-7	few	TRBV30	TGTGCCTGGAGTGTCGGCCTAGCGGGAGGTTACGAGCAGTACTTC	CAWSVGLAGGYEQYF